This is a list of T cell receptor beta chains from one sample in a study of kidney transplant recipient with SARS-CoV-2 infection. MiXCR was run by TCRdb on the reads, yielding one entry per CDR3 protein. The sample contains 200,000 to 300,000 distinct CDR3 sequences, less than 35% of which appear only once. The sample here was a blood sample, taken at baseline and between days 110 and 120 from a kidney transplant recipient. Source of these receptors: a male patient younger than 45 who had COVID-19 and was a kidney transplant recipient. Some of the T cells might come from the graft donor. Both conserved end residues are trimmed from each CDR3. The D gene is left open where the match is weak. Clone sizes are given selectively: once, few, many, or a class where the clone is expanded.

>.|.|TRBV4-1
ASSQDPTLVSYNEQF
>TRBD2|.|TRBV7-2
AGSSRLATRADTQY
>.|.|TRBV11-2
ASNPLSTSRKTYGYT
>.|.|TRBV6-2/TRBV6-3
ASRCQGGPQETQY
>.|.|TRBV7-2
ASSPGGLQGRETQY
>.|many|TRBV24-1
ATSWSRSTRKTYGYT
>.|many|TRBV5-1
ASEAISVRKTYGYT
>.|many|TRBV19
ASSGDPTNRKTYGYT
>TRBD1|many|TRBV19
ATRTGQTNTEAF
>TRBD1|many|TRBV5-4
ASSSRQGSNEKLF
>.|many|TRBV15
ATSRAGINYGYT
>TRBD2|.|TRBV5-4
ASSLLAGGPGNEQF
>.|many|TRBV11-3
ASSKGRDLGKTYGYT
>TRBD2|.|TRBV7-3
ASSRLAGGVDEQS
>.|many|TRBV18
ASSPAPEGGFYGYT
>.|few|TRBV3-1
ASSQVGHGTDTQY
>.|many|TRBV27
ASSFRDGNQPQH